The 12 T cell receptor beta chains below all came from one sample that was sequenced in a study of CD8 T cells in Susac syndrome. An amount of RNA that ranged from about 0.45 to 1 ug was reverse transcribed with random hexamers. Each CDR3 protein is one row after TCRdb ran MiXCR on the immunoSEQ multiplex PCR reads. The data hold 180,000 or so distinct CDR3 sequences, with around 94% observed a single time. Sequenced input: CD4+ T cells from PBMCs. These receptors all come from a human donor in good health.

The chain employs TRBV20-1 and TRBJ2-7; 11 bases map to TRBD1. V lost 6 bases, J lost 5 bases, and 9 bases stayed unmatched. CDR3 size: 14 residues. Germline assignment: CDR1 DFQATT and CDR2 SNEGSKA (reference sequence). The CDR3 spells CSADPGQGDHEQYF. In nucleotides, the CDR3 is TGCAGTGCGGATCCGGGACAGGGGGACCACGAGCAGTACTTC.

This clonotype has just one count. The chain combines TRBV5-4 with TRBJ2-7; the match to TRBD2 covers 8 bases. The CDR3 extends over 14 amino acids. The germline V gene has CDR1 SGHNT and CDR2 YYREEE (reference sequence). Trimming took 4 bases from V and 1 from J; bases not matched to a gene: 4. CDR3 sequence: CASSRAGVSYEQYF. The CDR3 DNA reads as TGTGCCAGCAGCCGAGCGGGGGTATCCTACGAGCAGTACTTC. Complete variable domain (other parts from reference TRBV5-4 and TRBJ2-7): ETGVTQSPTHLIKTRGQQVTLRCSSQSGHNTVSWYQQALGQGPQFIFQYYREEENGRGNFPPRFSGLQFPNYSSELNVNALELDDSALYLCASSRAGVSYEQYFGPGTRLTVT.

This clonotype was observed a single time. The V gene is TRBV20-1, the J gene TRBJ2-3; 12 nucleotides line up with TRBD2. This CDR3 has 20 residues. V dropped 3 bases and J dropped 0; count of bases not matched to a gene: 16. Germline CDR1 reads DFQATT; CDR2 reads SNEGSKA (reference sequence). CDR3 nucleotides: TGCAGTGCTAGCCCTGTTACGACTAGCGGGGGTGTCTCTAGCACAGATACGCAGTATTTT. Translating it yields CSASPVTTSGGVSSTDTQYF.

The chain uses TRBV7-9 and TRBJ1-2, with TRBD1 as a possible D gene (5 bases). V dropped 5 bases and J dropped 4 bases, with 11 bases sitting between them. This CDR3 is built from 13 residues. Germline lookup yields CDR1 SEHNR and CDR2 FQNEAQ (reference sequence). The CDR3 protein is CASSPQGTYGYTF. The CDR3 nucleotides read TGTGCCAGCAGCCCGCAGGGAACCTATGGCTACACCTTC. Full variable domain (missing parts from reference TRBV7-9 and TRBJ1-2): DTGVSQNPRHKITKRGQNVTFRCDPISEHNRLYWYRQTLGQGPEFLTYFQNEAQLEKSRLLSDRFSAERPKGSFSTLEIQRTEQGDSAMYLCASSPQGTYGYTFGSGTRLTVV.

This chain uses TRBV29-1 with TRBJ2-5, with D unresolved. Trimming left V 3 bases short and J 1 base short, with 6 bases between. CDR1 SQVTM and CDR2 ANQGSEA come from the germline V gene. This CDR3 region has 12 residues. The CDR3 reads CSVDFPQETQYF. CDR3 sequence (DNA): TGCAGCGTTGATTTCCCCCAAGAGACCCAGTACTTC. Full variable domain (remainder filled in from reference TRBV29-1 and TRBJ2-5): SAVISQKPSRDICQRGTSLTIQCQVDSQVTMMFWYRQQPGQSLTLIATANQGSEATYESGFVIDKFPISRPNLTFSTLTVSNMSPEDSSIYLCSVDFPQETQYFGPGTRLLVL.

The gene calls are TRBV5-6 and TRBJ2-5; no reliable D call. In germline, CDR1 is SGHDT, CDR2 YYEEEE. This CDR3 is 14 amino acids long. Deletions cut 0 bases from V and 4 bases from J, with 10 bases between. The CDR3: CASSLGLVSETQYF. The CDR3 DNA is TGTGCCAGCAGCTTGGGGCTAGTCTCAGAGACCCAGTACTTC.

The gene calls are TRBV3-1 and TRBJ2-7; 7 nucleotides line up with TRBD1. The trim removed 1 base at V and 2 bases at J, leaving 5 bases unmatched. The germline V gene has CDR1 LGHDT and CDR2 YNNKEL (reference sequence). CDR3 length equals 15 residues. The CDR3 region is CASSQAWDRAYEQYF. CDR3 nucleotides: TGTGCCAGCAGCCAAGCGTGGGACAGAGCCTACGAGCAGTACTTC.

The rearrangement links TRBV20-1 to TRBJ2-5; D is ambiguous. Germline V lookup: CDR1 DFQATT, CDR2 SNEGSKA (reference sequence). The CDR3 is 11 residues long. V was clipped by 6 bases and J by 3 bases, with 8 bases between them. This CDR3 reads CSALREETQYF. The CDR3 coding sequence is TGCAGTGCGCTTAGGGAAGAGACCCAGTACTTC.

V and J are TRBV12-3 or TRBV12-4 and TRBJ2-3; 8 bases fit TRBD2. This CDR3 spans 15 amino acids. J was trimmed by 0 bases and V by 4 bases; bases with no gene match: 3. The CDR3 DNA sequence: TGTGCCAGCAGTTCCGGCGGGGGGAGCACAGATACGCAGTATTTT. As protein: CASSSGGGSTDTQYF.

The chain recombines TRBV6-2 or TRBV6-3 with TRBJ2-7; either TRBD1 or TRBD2 may supply D (5 bases each). Germline lookup yields CDR1 MNHEY and CDR2 SVGEGT. The CDR3 consists of 12 residues. V was pared by 11 bases and J by 6 bases, with 17 bases between. The CDR3 nucleotides read TGTGCCTCAACACGCCGGGACGGCGAGCAGTACTTC. Protein: CASTRRDGEQYF.

In this sample, this clonotype turned up once. This chain links TRBV29-1 with TRBJ2-3, with 7 bases fitting TRBD1. The ends lost 6 bases at V and 0 bases at J; junction bases unmatched: 0. Germline loops: CDR1 SQVTM, CDR2 ANQGSEA. The CDR3 is 12 residues long. Here the CDR3 reads CSVDRSTDTQYF. CDR3 bases: TGCAGCGTGGACAGGAGCACAGATACGCAGTATTTT.

This sequence joins TRBV5-4 and TRBJ2-1; D might be TRBD1 (6 bases). Germline values: CDR1 SGHNT, CDR2 YYREEE (reference sequence). Trimming removed 2 bases at V and 4 bases at J, with 13 bases between. The CDR3 has 15 residues. The CDR3 loop is CASSFPGTLYNEQFF. The CDR3 DNA is TGTGCCAGCAGCTTCCCAGGGACACTATACAATGAGCAGTTCTTC.